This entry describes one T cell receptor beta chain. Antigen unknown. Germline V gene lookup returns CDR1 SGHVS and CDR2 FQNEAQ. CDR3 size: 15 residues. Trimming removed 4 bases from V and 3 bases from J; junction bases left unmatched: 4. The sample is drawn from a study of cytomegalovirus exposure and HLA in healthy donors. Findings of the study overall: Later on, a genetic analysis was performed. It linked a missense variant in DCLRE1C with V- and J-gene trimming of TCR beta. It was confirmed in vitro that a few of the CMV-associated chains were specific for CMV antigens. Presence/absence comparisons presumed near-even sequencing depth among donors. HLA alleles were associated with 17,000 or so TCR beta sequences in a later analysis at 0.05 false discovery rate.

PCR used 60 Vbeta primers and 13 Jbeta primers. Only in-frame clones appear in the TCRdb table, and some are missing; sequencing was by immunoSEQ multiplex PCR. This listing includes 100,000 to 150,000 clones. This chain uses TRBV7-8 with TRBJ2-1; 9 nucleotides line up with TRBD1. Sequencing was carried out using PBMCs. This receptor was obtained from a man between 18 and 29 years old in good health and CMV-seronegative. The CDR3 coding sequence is TGTGCCAGCAGCTCTGGGACAGGGAACTACAATGAGCAGTTCTTC. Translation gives CASSSGTGNYNEQFF.